This T cell receptor beta chain was identified during a study of cytomegalovirus exposure and HLA in healthy donors. Trimming took off 2 bases at V and 3 bases at J, with 2 bases between the two ends. The CDR3 is 11 amino acids. CDR1 is SGHRS and CDR2 is YFSETQ in the germline V gene. Study-level points and caveats: Specificity of three CMV-associated chains for CMV antigens was verified in vitro. Later on, an analysis tied some 17,000 TCR beta sequences to HLA alleles at 0.05 false discovery rate.

Primers: 60 Vbeta forward and 13 Jbeta reverse. Assay used: immunoSEQ multiplex PCR; TCRdb lists only in-frame clones, some missing. The sample holds over 100,000 clones, 63% seen once. Comment on this clone: The antigen remains unidentified.

This TCR was sampled from a man aged 35-49 years in good health and CMV-seropositive. This rearrangement joins TRBV5-1 to TRBJ2-5; D not resolved. Sequenced input: PBMCs. This CDR3 reads CASSFEETQYF. As DNA, the CDR3 is TGCGCCAGCAGCTTCGAAGAGACCCAGTACTTC.